These 11 T cell receptor beta chains were sequenced from one sample in a study of T cell repertoires in cytomegalovirus infection. In TCRdb, the reads were re-called with MiXCR into one record per CDR3 protein. The sample lists some 300,000 distinct CDR3 sequences, 17% occurring once. Sequencing used PBMCs. The receptors stem from a human donor in good health (CMV status not recorded). Some clones in this sample may be carry-over from other donors' samples.

This clonotype was observed many times. This chain uses TRBV7-2 with TRBJ2-2; D unclear. The CDR3 extends over 12 amino acids. The germline V gene has CDR1 SGHTA and CDR2 FQGNSA. Trimming stripped 0 bases from V and 6 bases from J, with 2 bases between. The CDR3 is CASSLAAGELFF. CDR3 DNA sequence: TGTGCCAGCAGCTTAGCCGCCGGGGAGCTGTTTTTT.

Many counts were recorded for this clonotype. This chain connects TRBV7-9 to TRBJ1-2; D is unresolved. The CDR3 runs 13 residues. Trimming removed 5 bases from V and 4 bases from J, with 11 bases in between. The germline V gene encodes CDR1 SEHNR and CDR2 FQNEAQ (reference sequence). The CDR3 is CASSTAGPYGYTF. DNA for the CDR3: TGTGCCAGCAGCACCGCAGGTCCCTATGGCTACACCTTC.

The rearrangement links TRBV20-1 to TRBJ2-3; 11 positions match TRBD2. The CDR3 loop spans 15 amino acids. Germline trimming cut 5 bases from V and 3 bases from J; bases unmatched to any gene: 7. Germline V gene data show CDR1 as DFQATT and CDR2 as SNEGSKA (reference sequence). The CDR3, as DNA: TGCAGTGCTCCGCGACTAGCGGGGAAGACAGATACGCAGTATTTT. Translation gives CSAPRLAGKTDTQYF.

The sample holds many counts of this clonotype. V gene TRBV28 combines with J gene TRBJ2-3; 10 bases fit TRBD2. The CDR3 covers 16 residues. V gave up 5 bases and J gave up 1 base; unmatched junction bases: 6. Germline V gene sequence: CDR1 MDHEN, CDR2 SYDVKM. DNA for the CDR3: TGTGCCAGCAGTCTACGACTAGCGGGCGGCACAGATACGCAGTATTTT. It translates to CASSLRLAGGTDTQYF.

This clonotype has just a few counts. The chain combines TRBV29-1 with TRBJ1-1; no clear D. This CDR3 has 10 amino acids. The V and J ends lost 4 bases and 9 bases respectively, with 9 bases between them. Germline-derived CDR1 and CDR2 are SQVTM and ANQGSEA. CDR3 in amino acids: CSVAPRQAFF. The CDR3 nucleotides are TGCAGCGTTGCCCCCAGGCAAGCTTTCTTT.

This clonotype has a handful of counts. V is TRBV19 and J is TRBJ1-2, with D possibly TRBD1 on 5 matching bases. The CDR3 totals 14 residues. Trimming took 3 bases from V and 6 from J, leaving 14 bases between them. Germline-derived CDR1 and CDR2 are LNHDA and SQIVND (reference sequence). For the CDR3, the DNA is TGTGCCAGTAGTATCGACTGGGAAGGGGATGGCTACACCTTC. Amino acids: CASSIDWEGDGYTF. Full variable domain (missing parts from reference TRBV19 and TRBJ1-2): DGGITQSPKYLFRKEGQNVTLSCEQNLNHDAMYWYRQDPGQGLRLIYYSQIVNDFQKGDIAEGYSVSREKKESFPLTVTSAQKNPTAFYLCASSIDWEGDGYTFGSGTRLTVV.

The chain combines TRBV28 with TRBJ2-5; tentatively, D is TRBD1 or TRBD2 (5 bases each). Germline loops: CDR1 MDHEN, CDR2 SYDVKM. Deletions cut 7 bases from V and 1 base from J, with 19 bases between. The CDR3 is 16 amino acids. The CDR3, as DNA: TGTGCCAGCACTCTCCGTCGAGGGACGGGCCAAGAGACCCAGTACTTC. Translated, it gives CASTLRRGTGQETQYF.

This chain uses TRBV20-1 with TRBJ2-5; no definite D call. Germline V gives CDR1 DFQATT, CDR2 SNEGSKA (reference sequence). This CDR3 has 13 amino acids. Trimming removed 4 bases at V and 2 bases at J, with 11 bases between. The CDR3 loop is CSATKLGQETQYF. Written as DNA, the CDR3 is TGCAGTGCTACCAAACTGGGTCAAGAGACCCAGTACTTC.

This rearrangement joins TRBV6-1 to TRBJ1-2; D call uncertain. This CDR3 is 14 amino acids long. Looked up from germline, CDR1 is MNHNS and CDR2 is SASEGT. The V end was cut by 2 bases, the J end by 6 bases, with 13 bases between. CDR3 protein: CASSESGYLDGYTF. Written as DNA, the CDR3 is TGTGCCAGCAGTGAATCGGGATACCTGGATGGCTACACCTTC.

J is TRBJ1-5 and V is TRBV19; D is unclear. With 5 bases removed from V and 4 bases from J, the gap between germline ends came to 9 bases. Germline V gives CDR1 LNHDA, CDR2 SQIVND (reference sequence). There are 13 residues in the CDR3. Here the CDR3 DNA reads TGTGCCAGTAGTGATCGGCCTAATCAGCCCCAGCATTTT. The encoded protein is CASSDRPNQPQHF.

This clonotype has just a few counts. The rearrangement uses TRBV20-1 and TRBJ2-2, with 9 bases matching TRBD1. The CDR3 extends over 15 amino acids. V trimming: 4 bases; J trimming: 2 bases; junction bases outside the gene matches: 5. CDR1 DFQATT and CDR2 SNEGSKA come from the germline V gene (reference sequence). The CDR3, as DNA: TGCAGTGCTATAAGACAGGGGGACAACACCGGGGAGCTGTTTTTT. Protein sequence: CSAIRQGDNTGELFF.